The 28 T cell receptor beta chains reported below all come from one sample, sequenced in a study of blood T cell repertoires in COVID-19. The data were produced by immunoSEQ multiplex PCR, yet TCRdb's version contains in-frame clones alone and is incomplete. This table has about half a million clones, 80% to 90% appearing once. Sequencing was carried out using peripheral blood. The receptors come from a human donor in a cohort sampled during active COVID-19.

This chain connects TRBV7-2 to TRBJ1-5; the D gene is possibly TRBD1 (5 bases). The CDR3 runs to 14 residues. Trimming removed 7 bases at V and 1 base at J, with 11 bases between. Germline CDR1 is SGHTA and CDR2 is FQGNSA. CDR3 protein: CASTQGLSNQPQHF. For the CDR3, the DNA is TGTGCCAGCACCCAGGGTCTAAGCAATCAGCCCCAGCATTTT.

The genes are TRBV6-2 or TRBV6-3 and TRBJ2-5; unclear D gene. Trimming shortened V by 4 bases and J by 4 bases, and 7 bases separated the two germline ends. Germline-derived CDR1 and CDR2 are MNHEY and SVGEGT. The CDR3 runs 12 residues. The CDR3 sequence: CASSSLGETQYF. The CDR3 nucleotides are TGTGCCAGCAGTTCGCTAGGAGAGACCCAGTACTTC.

V is TRBV2 and J is TRBJ1-4; D is unclear. The germline V gene has CDR1 SNHLY and CDR2 FYNNEI. V was shortened by 7 bases and J by 6 bases, with 24 bases between the two germline ends. The CDR3 spans 17 residues. CDR3 sequence reads: CASKIGTVAIRDEKLFF. DNA for the CDR3: TGTGCCAGCAAAATCGGTACAGTGGCCATCCGCGATGAAAAACTGTTTTTT.

The rearrangement joins TRBV6-5 to TRBJ1-3; 7 nucleotides agree with TRBD1. The germline CDR1 and CDR2 sequences are MNHEY and SVGAGI. The CDR3 spans 14 residues. The V gene end was trimmed by 0 bases and the J gene end by 4 bases; junction bases not matched to a gene: 0. In DNA form, the CDR3 reads TGTGCCAGCAGTTACTCGACAGGGGGAAACACCATATATTTT. It specifies CASSYSTGGNTIYF.

This sequence joins TRBV6-6 and TRBJ2-1; 14 bases match TRBD2. In germline, CDR1 is MNHNY, CDR2 SVGAGI (reference sequence). The CDR3 runs 17 residues. Unmatched junction bases numbered 5, after V lost 7 bases and J lost 0 bases. The CDR3 here is CASTRGTSGSSYNEQFF. For the CDR3, the DNA is TGTGCCAGCACTCGGGGGACTAGCGGGAGCTCCTACAATGAGCAGTTCTTC.

The V call is TRBV11-1, the J call TRBJ1-1; no definite D call. The CDR3 runs to 13 residues. V lost 3 bases to trimming and J lost 1 base, with 6 bases between them. CDR1 is SGHAT, CDR2 FQDESV, per germline (reference sequence). CDR3 nucleotide sequence: TGTGCCAGCAGCTTTCCACAGAACACTGAAGCTTTCTTT. This sequence encodes CASSFPQNTEAFF.

In its sample, this clone was seen a few times. This chain joins TRBV27 and TRBJ2-1; 7 nucleotides line up with TRBD1. This CDR3 region has 14 residues. Trimming at V came to 4 bases and at J to 10 bases, leaving 10 bases not matched to a gene. Germline V gene sequence: CDR1 MNHEY, CDR2 SMNVEV (reference sequence). The CDR3: CASSSTRQGGEQFF. As DNA, the CDR3 is TGTGCCAGCAGTTCAACTCGACAGGGCGGGGAGCAGTTCTTC.

The chain recombines TRBV2 with TRBJ1-5, with unresolved D. CDR1 is SNHLY, CDR2 FYNNEI, per germline. The CDR3 is 13 residues long. V was shortened by 3 bases and J by 4 bases, with 7 bases between the two germline ends. CDR3 nucleotide sequence: TGTGCCAGCAGTGAGACAAGAAATCAGCCCCAGCATTTT. Translation gives CASSETRNQPQHF.

This rearrangement joins TRBV5-1 to TRBJ2-3; 9 bases align to TRBD2. The CDR3 length is 16 residues. The germline CDR1 and CDR2 sequences are SGHRS and YFSETQ. The V segment lost 0 bases and the J segment 5 bases; nucleotides outside the gene matches: 7. This CDR3 reads CASSLVRLAGIDTQYF. Here the CDR3 DNA reads TGCGCCAGCAGCTTGGTGCGGCTAGCGGGAATAGATACGCAGTATTTT.

This chain connects TRBV6-6 to TRBJ2-7; D might be TRBD2 (6 bases). This CDR3 has 15 residues. The germline V gene has CDR1 MNHNY and CDR2 SVGAGI (reference sequence). The V end was cut by 0 bases, the J end by 0 bases, with 9 bases between. The CDR3 DNA reads TGTGCCAGCAGTTACTCGGAGGGGCCCTCCTACGAGCAGTACTTC. This codes for CASSYSEGPSYEQYF.

V gene TRBV6-6 combines with J gene TRBJ2-3, with 7 bases identical to TRBD1. Germline values: CDR1 MNHNY, CDR2 SVGAGI (reference sequence). The CDR3 covers 14 residues. The V and J ends lost 8 bases and 3 bases, in that order; junction bases with no gene match: 8. The CDR3 sequence: CASRPDRETDTQYF. CDR3 nucleotides: TGTGCCAGCCGCCCCGACAGGGAAACAGATACGCAGTATTTT.

The rearrangement uses TRBV7-3 and TRBJ2-1, with TRBD2 matching over 8 bases. Germline V lookup: CDR1 SGHTA, CDR2 FQGTGA. This CDR3 has 16 amino acids. J was trimmed by 0 bases and V by 2 bases; bases with no gene match: 3. The chain's CDR3 is CASSLLAGGSYNEQFF. The CDR3 DNA follows: TGTGCCAGCAGCTTACTGGCGGGAGGCTCCTACAATGAGCAGTTCTTC.

The chain couples TRBV4-1 to TRBJ1-1; D is uncertain. This CDR3 comprises 16 residues. Trimming cost V 0 bases and J 7 bases, with 18 bases left between them. In germline, CDR1 is MGHRA, CDR2 YSYEKL. The CDR3 DNA is TGCGCCAGCAGCCAAGATGGGAGCCTTTTGGTCGTTGAAGCTTTCTTT. Translating it yields CASSQDGSLLVVEAFF.

In this sample, this clone turned up once. The chain links TRBV7-9 to TRBJ2-5, with 8 nucleotides matching TRBD1. The J segment lost 2 bases and the V segment lost 5 bases, leaving 7 bases of the junction unmatched. The V gene's germline CDR1 is SEHNR and CDR2 FQNEAQ (reference sequence). This CDR3 has 15 residues. CDR3: CASSQGDRLQETQYF. In DNA, the CDR3 is TGTGCCAGCAGCCAGGGGGACAGGCTGCAAGAGACCCAGTACTTC. The entire variable domain, with the rest obtained from reference TRBV7-9 and TRBJ2-5, is as follows: DTGVSQNPRHKITKRGQNVTFRCDPISEHNRLYWYRQTLGQGPEFLTYFQNEAQLEKSRLLSDRFSAERPKGSFSTLEIQRTEQGDSAMYLCASSQGDRLQETQYFGPGTRLLVL.

The CDR3: CSARISVQETQYF. The CDR3 region has the DNA TGCAGCGCCCGAATCTCGGTACAAGAGACCCAGTACTTC. The J gene is TRBJ2-5, the V gene TRBV29-1; D unresolved. CDR1 SQVTM and CDR2 ANQGSEA come from the germline V gene. V was cut by 7 bases and J by 2 bases, with 14 bases left in between. This CDR3 has 13 residues.

The rearrangement uses TRBV27 and TRBJ2-7; 7 bases agree with TRBD1. Germline values: CDR1 MNHEY, CDR2 SMNVEV (reference sequence). The CDR3 is made up of 15 amino acids. The junction had 8 bases not matched to a gene; V was cut back by 6 bases and J by 0 bases. The CDR3 DNA is TGTGCCAGCAGCCTTGACGGACAGGTCTCCTACGAGCAGTACTTC. It encodes CASSLDGQVSYEQYF.

The gene calls are TRBV9 and TRBJ1-3; D remains unclear. Between the trimmed V and J ends, which lost 2 bases and 4 bases, there was a span of 10 bases. The CDR3 loop spans 14 amino acids. Germline assignment: CDR1 SGDLS and CDR2 YYNGEE. The CDR3 sequence: CASSVAAEGNTIYF. The CDR3 region has the DNA TGTGCCAGCAGCGTCGCGGCAGAAGGAAACACCATATATTTT. Combining the CDR3 with reference TRBV9 and TRBJ1-3 gives the whole variable domain DSGVTQTPKHLITATGQRVTLRCSPRSGDLSVYWYQQSLDQGLQFLIQYYNGEERAKGNILERFSAQQFPDLHSELNLSSLELGDSALYFCASSVAAEGNTIYFGEGSWLTVV.

This clone is a singleton in its sample. The rearrangement uses TRBV6-5 and TRBJ1-2; D is ambiguous. V was cut by 5 bases and J by 7 bases, with 11 bases left in between. From germline, CDR1 is MNHEY and CDR2 SVGAGI. This CDR3 contains 12 residues. CDR3 in amino acids: CASSTRAGGYTF. CDR3 in DNA: TGTGCCAGCAGTACTCGGGCGGGTGGCTACACCTTC.

This CDR3 is CSVDTGGLGTGELFF. The CDR3 coding sequence is TGCAGCGTTGATACAGGGGGCTTGGGCACCGGGGAGCTGTTTTTT. The genes are TRBV29-1 and TRBJ2-2, with 9 bases fitting TRBD1. CDR3 size: 15 residues. The J segment lost 4 bases and the V segment lost 3 bases, leaving 6 bases of the junction unmatched. Germline V lookup: CDR1 SQVTM, CDR2 ANQGSEA.

The chain has TRBV6-2 or TRBV6-3 and TRBJ1-2; TRBD1 might be the D (6 bases). Deletions cut 5 bases from V and 8 bases from J, with 18 bases between. Germline values: CDR1 MNHEY, CDR2 SVGEGT. The length of the CDR3 is 14 residues. The CDR3 DNA follows: TGTGCCAGCAGTCCCGGCTGGGGGCCTCGGGGCTACACCTTC. Protein product: CASSPGWGPRGYTF.

The chain employs TRBV5-1 and TRBJ1-1; D remains unclear. The CDR3 is made up of 14 amino acids. Germline V gene sequence: CDR1 SGHRS, CDR2 YFSETQ. V gave up 0 bases and J gave up 6 bases, with 12 bases separating them. CDR3: CASSLALPRAEAFF. As DNA, the CDR3 is TGCGCCAGCAGCTTGGCACTTCCGAGGGCTGAAGCTTTCTTT.

J is TRBJ2-5 and V is TRBV12-3 or TRBV12-4; D perhaps matches TRBD1 (6 bases). Deletions cut 6 bases from V and 5 bases from J, with 13 bases between. CDR3 length: 13 residues. CDR3 residues: CASRSSGEETQYF. The CDR3 DNA reads as TGTGCCAGCAGGAGTTCAGGGGAGGAGACCCAGTACTTC.

V gene TRBV7-2 combines with J gene TRBJ2-5; D is possibly TRBD1 (5 bases). The CDR3 is 16 residues long. The germline V and J ends were trimmed by 1 base and 5 bases, with 17 bases remaining between them. Germline values: CDR1 SGHTA, CDR2 FQGNSA. The CDR3 bases are TGTGCCAGCAGCTTAGGTTTTGACAGACCAGGGGAGACCCAGTACTTC. Protein: CASSLGFDRPGETQYF.

The chain is built from TRBV6-5 and TRBJ1-5; TRBD1 matches 7 bases. Germline loops: CDR1 MNHEY, CDR2 SVGAGI. The CDR3 has 14 amino acids. The ends lost 7 bases at V and 2 bases at J; junction bases unmatched: 5. The CDR3 DNA reads TGTGCCAGCACACCTGACAGGGGCAATCAGCCCCAGCATTTT. It specifies CASTPDRGNQPQHF.

This clone occurred once. The chain links TRBV27 to TRBJ1-5, with TRBD1 matching 8 bases. The CDR3 consists of 15 residues. Germline assignment: CDR1 MNHEY and CDR2 SMNVEV (reference sequence). With 5 bases clipped from V and 6 bases from J, the junction kept 9 bases outside the gene matches. For the CDR3, the DNA is TGTGCCAGCAGTGTACAGGGGGAGAGGGGTCAGCCCCAGCATTTT. It is translated as CASSVQGERGQPQHF.

This clone was seen more than once but under ten times. V is TRBV19 and J is TRBJ1-1; 7 nucleotides match TRBD1. CDR1 and CDR2 from the germline V gene are LNHDA and SQIVND (reference sequence). The trim removed 5 bases at V and 1 base at J, leaving 1 base unmatched. This CDR3 spans 13 amino acids. The CDR3 DNA reads TGTGCCAGTAGTGAGGGGGCGAACACTGAAGCTTTCTTT. Residues: CASSEGANTEAFF.

This chain joins TRBV7-2 and TRBJ2-7; TRBD2 might be the D (5 bases). CDR1 SGHTA and CDR2 FQGNSA come from the germline V gene. The CDR3 extends over 13 amino acids. The germline V and J ends were trimmed by 5 bases and 1 base, with 9 bases remaining between them. The CDR3 region is CASSPDSSYEQYF. The CDR3 DNA reads as TGTGCCAGCAGCCCGGACTCATCCTACGAGCAGTACTTC.

This clone appeared a few times. The rearrangement uses TRBV27 and TRBJ1-5; TRBD1 might be the D (6 bases). The CDR3 consists of 13 residues. Trimming left V 7 bases short and J 4 bases short, with 11 bases between. Germline CDR1 reads MNHEY; CDR2 reads SMNVEV (reference sequence). CDR3 in amino acids: CASKGGRNQPQHF. In nucleotides, the CDR3 is TGTGCCAGCAAAGGGGGAAGAAATCAGCCCCAGCATTTT.